The 21 T cell receptor beta chains reported below all come from one sample, sequenced in a study of memory CD4+ T cells and cytomegalovirus serostatus. The sort gate was single viable CD3+CD4+CD8-CD45RO+ cells for memory CD4+ T cells. Using immunoSEQ multiplex PCR, the repertoire was profiled, and TCRdb retains in-frame clones only, with some absent. This table holds 40,000 or so clones, around three quarters found once. Sequencing input: memory CD4+ T cells from blood. These receptors were collected from an adult in good health and CMV-seronegative.

This clone has a handful of counts. This chain connects TRBV6-6 to TRBJ2-5, with D possibly matching TRBD2 (6 bases). Trimming stripped 5 bases from V and 2 bases from J, with 15 bases between. The CDR3 extends over 15 amino acids. CDR1 is MNHNY and CDR2 is SVGAGI in the germline V gene (reference sequence). The DNA of the CDR3 is TGTGCCAGCAGTGACCCGACTAGGTCACAAGAGACCCAGTACTTC. Protein product: CASSDPTRSQETQYF.

This rearrangement joins TRBV7-2 to TRBJ1-3; TRBD1 is a possible D gene (5 bases). The V end was cut by 2 bases, the J end by 2 bases, with 10 bases between. Per germline, CDR1 SGHTA and CDR2 FQGNSA. The CDR3 contains 15 residues. The CDR3 DNA sequence: TGTGCCAGCAGCTTAAACCCAGGGCCTGGAAACACCATATATTTT. Protein product: CASSLNPGPGNTIYF.

This clone came up a few times. The chain joins TRBV7-9 to TRBJ1-4, with 9 bases that match TRBD1. CDR1 is SEHNR, CDR2 FQNEAQ, per germline (reference sequence). The trim removed 8 bases at V and 4 bases at J, leaving 2 bases unmatched. CDR3 length: 13 residues. Here the CDR3 DNA reads TGTGCCAGCGGACAGGGGCTTAATGAAAAACTGTTTTTT. It encodes CASGQGLNEKLFF.

The V call is TRBV5-5, the J call TRBJ2-1, with a weak D call TRBD2 (6 bases). The V end lost 4 bases, the J end lost 2 bases, and 13 bases lay between the germline ends. CDR3 length: 15 residues. From germline, CDR1 is SGHKS and CDR2 YYEKEE (reference sequence). The CDR3 protein is CASSRQGEAYNEQFF. CDR3 coding DNA: TGTGCCAGCAGCAGACAAGGGGAGGCCTACAATGAGCAGTTCTTC.

The J gene is TRBJ2-1, the V gene TRBV7-2, with D maybe TRBD1 (5 bases). Germline-derived CDR1 and CDR2 are SGHTA and FQGNSA. The CDR3 spans 13 residues. Trimming took 4 bases from V and 7 from J, leaving 11 bases between them. The CDR3 loop is CASSSLGRNEQFF. In nucleotides, the CDR3 is TGTGCCAGCAGCTCATTGGGGCGGAATGAGCAGTTCTTC.

The count of this clone is one. The V and J genes are TRBV10-3 and TRBJ1-1, with 7 nucleotides matching TRBD1. The CDR3 loop spans 16 amino acids. Trimming cost V 10 bases and J 1 base; bases outside gene matches: 15. Germline-derived CDR1 and CDR2 are ENHRY and SYGVKD. The CDR3 coding sequence is TGTGCCACAAAGGGTGGAGGGGGCGCAAGGAACACTGAAGCTTTCTTT. Encoded protein: CATKGGGGARNTEAFF.

With regard to this clone: This CDR3 is also generated by other DNA sequences in the sample. The CDR3 region is CASSLTRQETQYF. The DNA of the CDR3 is TGTGCCAGCAGCCTTACTAGGCAAGAGACCCAGTACTTC. The gene calls are TRBV7-3 and TRBJ2-5; a possible D gene is TRBD2 (5 bases). CDR3 length equals 13 residues. V lost 5 bases, J lost 2 bases, and 9 bases lay in between. Per the germline V gene, CDR1 is SGHTA and CDR2 is FQGTGA.

This chain uses TRBV5-6 with TRBJ2-5; TRBD1 aligns across 7 bases. The CDR3 runs 14 residues. Germline V lookup: CDR1 SGHDT, CDR2 YYEEEE. With 4 bases clipped from V and 3 bases from J, the junction kept 6 bases outside the gene matches. The CDR3 protein is CASSVGTVKETQYF. The CDR3 DNA reads as TGTGCCAGCAGCGTCGGGACAGTAAAAGAGACCCAGTACTTC.

The rearrangement links TRBV7-2 to TRBJ2-1, with a weak D call TRBD2 (6 bases). The CDR3 consists of 17 residues. Germline V lookup: CDR1 SGHTA, CDR2 FQGNSA. Trimming pared 6 bases from V and 0 bases from J, leaving 18 bases between. CDR3 in amino acids: CASSPQGGLISYNEQFF. The CDR3 DNA reads as TGTGCCAGCAGTCCCCAAGGAGGGCTGATCTCCTACAATGAGCAGTTCTTC.

Here the CDR3 reads CAWSVRSDYGYTF. The CDR3 nucleotides are TGTGCCTGGAGTGTACGGTCTGACTATGGCTACACCTTC. The chain combines TRBV30 with TRBJ1-2; D unresolved. CDR3 length: 13 residues. Germline V lookup: CDR1 GTSNPN, CDR2 SVGIG (reference sequence). Deletions cut 0 bases from V and 3 bases from J, with 8 bases between.

This chain connects TRBV5-1 to TRBJ2-2; TRBD1 agrees at 9 bases. The J segment lost 0 bases and the V segment lost 3 bases, leaving 3 bases of the junction unmatched. CDR1 is SGHRS, CDR2 YFSETQ, per germline. This CDR3 contains 16 residues. Here the CDR3 reads CASSSGTGPNTGELFF. The DNA for the CDR3 is TGCGCCAGCAGCTCCGGGACAGGGCCGAACACCGGGGAGCTGTTTTTT.

The genes are TRBV7-2 and TRBJ1-2; D gene unclear. Germline V gene lookup returns CDR1 SGHTA and CDR2 FQGNSA. The CDR3 consists of 13 residues. Trimming removed 5 bases from V and 8 bases from J, with 15 bases in between. The CDR3 DNA sequence: TGTGCCAGCAGCCCCAGGAGGGTCCGGGGCTACACCTTC. As protein: CASSPRRVRGYTF.

The chain combines TRBV7-8 with TRBJ1-1, with D perhaps matching TRBD1 (6 bases). The length of the CDR3 is 20 residues. Per germline, CDR1 SGHVS and CDR2 FQNEAQ. V was clipped by 7 bases and J by 2 bases, with 32 bases between them. CDR3 coding DNA: TGTGCCAGCATCATAGGGGGGATCTTCTCAAGGGGGAAAGGCAACACTGAAGCTTTCTTT. This codes for CASIIGGIFSRGKGNTEAFF.

This clone occurred once. The chain carries TRBV12-5 and TRBJ2-7; perhaps D is TRBD1 or TRBD2 (5 bases each). Germline CDR1 is LGHNT and CDR2 is FRNRAP. V was clipped by 7 bases and J by 2 bases, with 9 bases between them. The CDR3 consists of 12 residues. The CDR3 loop reads CASALGAYEQYF. In nucleotides, the CDR3 is TGTGCTAGTGCCTTGGGGGCCTACGAGCAGTACTTC.

This clone turned up a few times. The V and J genes are TRBV7-2 and TRBJ1-5; TRBD1 agrees at 7 bases. The ends lost 4 bases at V and 5 bases at J; junction bases unmatched: 2. The CDR3 extends over 13 amino acids. Germline values: CDR1 SGHTA, CDR2 FQGNSA. The CDR3 DNA follows: TGTGCCAGCAGCTATCAGGGGGATCAGCCCCAGCATTTT. Translating it yields CASSYQGDQPQHF.

The chain couples TRBV10-3 to TRBJ1-2; D unresolved. This CDR3 region has 12 residues. The germline gives CDR1 ENHRY, CDR2 SYGVKD. The V end was cut by 6 bases, the J end by 8 bases, with 13 bases between. The CDR3 reads CAIRGILGGYTF. As DNA, the CDR3 is TGTGCCATCAGGGGGATATTGGGCGGCTACACCTTC.

This chain uses TRBV2 with TRBJ2-3; the D is unclear. Germline CDR1 reads SNHLY; CDR2 reads FYNNEI. The V end was cut by 2 bases, the J end by 2 bases, with 8 bases between. This CDR3 contains 14 residues. CDR3 region: CASSETAITDTQYF. CDR3 in DNA: TGTGCCAGCAGTGAAACGGCTATCACAGATACGCAGTATTTT.

V usage is TRBV7-9 and J usage is TRBJ2-7; 7 bases agree with TRBD2. CDR3 length: 15 amino acids. Germline CDR1 SEHNR, CDR2 FQNEAQ (reference sequence). Trimming took 4 bases from V and 1 from J; bases not matched to a gene: 7. CDR3 residues: CASSSPGLGSYEQYF. CDR3 DNA: TGTGCCAGCAGCTCCCCCGGACTAGGGTCCTACGAGCAGTACTTC.

By share of the sample, this clone is medium-sized. An end of the junction differs from the germline gene, which may be a read error. Other DNA variants within this sample encode the same CDR3. This sequence joins TRBV7-7 and TRBJ2-2; no clear D. The CDR3 loop spans 14 amino acids. Looked up from germline, CDR1 is SSHAT and CDR2 is FNYEAQ (reference sequence). The CDR3 spells CASSLVAFTGELFF. The CDR3 coding sequence is TGTGCTAGCAGCTTAGTTGCTTTCACCGGGGAGCTGTTTTTT.

The chain employs TRBV18 and TRBJ2-7, with D perhaps matching TRBD2 (6 bases). The CDR3 is made up of 15 amino acids. Germline-derived CDR1 and CDR2 are KGHSH and LQKENI. Trimming took off 0 bases at V and 2 bases at J, with 11 bases between the two ends. The CDR3 loop reads CASSPPSSEAYEQYF. The CDR3 nucleotides are TGTGCCAGCTCACCACCGTCTAGCGAAGCCTACGAGCAGTACTTC.

The chain couples TRBV6-1 to TRBJ2-2; 7 nucleotides line up with TRBD1. Germline assignment: CDR1 MNHNS and CDR2 SASEGT. After removal of 7 bases from V and 4 bases from J, the junction contained 6 bases not matched to a gene. This CDR3 is 14 amino acids long. The CDR3 region has the DNA TGTGCCAGCACAAAGACAGGGACCACCGGGGAGCTGTTTTTT. Translating gives CASTKTGTTGELFF.